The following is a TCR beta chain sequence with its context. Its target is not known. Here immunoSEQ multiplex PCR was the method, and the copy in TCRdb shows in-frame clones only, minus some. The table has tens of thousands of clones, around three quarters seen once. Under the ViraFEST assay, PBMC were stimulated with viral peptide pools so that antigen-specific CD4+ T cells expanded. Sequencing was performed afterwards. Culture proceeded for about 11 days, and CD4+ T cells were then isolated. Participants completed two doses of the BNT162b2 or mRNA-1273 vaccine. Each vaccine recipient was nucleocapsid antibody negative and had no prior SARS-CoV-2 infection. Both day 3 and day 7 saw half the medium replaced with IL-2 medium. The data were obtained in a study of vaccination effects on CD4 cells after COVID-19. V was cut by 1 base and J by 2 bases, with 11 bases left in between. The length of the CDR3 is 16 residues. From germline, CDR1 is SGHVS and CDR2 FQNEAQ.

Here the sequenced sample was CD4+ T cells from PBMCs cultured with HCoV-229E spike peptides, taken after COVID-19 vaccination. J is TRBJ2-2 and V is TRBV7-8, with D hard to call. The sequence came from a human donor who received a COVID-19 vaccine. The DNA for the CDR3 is TGTGCCAGCAGCTTAGTAATGTGGAGAAACACCGGGGAGCTGTTTTTT. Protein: CASSLVMWRNTGELFF.